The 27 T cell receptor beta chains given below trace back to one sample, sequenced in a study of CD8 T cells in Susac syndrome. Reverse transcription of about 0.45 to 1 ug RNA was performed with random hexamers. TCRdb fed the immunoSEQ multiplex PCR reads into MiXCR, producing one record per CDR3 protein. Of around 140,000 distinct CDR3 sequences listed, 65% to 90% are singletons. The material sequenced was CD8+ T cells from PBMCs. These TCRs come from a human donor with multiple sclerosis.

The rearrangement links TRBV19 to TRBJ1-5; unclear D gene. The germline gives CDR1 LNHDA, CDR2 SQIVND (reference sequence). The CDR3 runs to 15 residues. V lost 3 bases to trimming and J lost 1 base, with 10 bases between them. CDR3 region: CASSIAGRSNQPQHF. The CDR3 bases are TGTGCCAGTAGTATCGCCGGACGGAGCAATCAGCCCCAGCATTTT.

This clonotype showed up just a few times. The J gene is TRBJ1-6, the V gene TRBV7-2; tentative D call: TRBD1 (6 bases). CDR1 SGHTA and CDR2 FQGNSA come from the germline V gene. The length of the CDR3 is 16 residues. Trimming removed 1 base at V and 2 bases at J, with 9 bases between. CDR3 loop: CASSLEGGTYNSPLHF. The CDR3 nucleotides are TGTGCCAGCAGCTTAGAAGGGGGTACCTATAATTCACCCCTCCACTTT. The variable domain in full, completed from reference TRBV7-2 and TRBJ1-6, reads GAGVSQSPSNKVTEKGKDVELRCDPISGHTALYWYRQSLGQGLEFLIYFQGNSAPDKSGLPSDRFSAERTGGSVSTLTIQRTQQEDSAVYLCASSLEGGTYNSPLHFGNGTRLTVT.

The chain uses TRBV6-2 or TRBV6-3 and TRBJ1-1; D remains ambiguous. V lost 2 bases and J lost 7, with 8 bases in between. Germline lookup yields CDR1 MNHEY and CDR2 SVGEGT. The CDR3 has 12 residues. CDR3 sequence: CASSYQIDEAFF. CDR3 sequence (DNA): TGTGCCAGCAGTTACCAGATTGATGAAGCTTTCTTT.

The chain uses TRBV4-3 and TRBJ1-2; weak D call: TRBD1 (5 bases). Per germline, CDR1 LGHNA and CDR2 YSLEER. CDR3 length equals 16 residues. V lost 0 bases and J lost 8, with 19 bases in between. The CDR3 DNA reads TGCGCCAGCAGCCAAGAGATTCCTGGGACCCCGATGGGCTACACCTTC. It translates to CASSQEIPGTPMGYTF.

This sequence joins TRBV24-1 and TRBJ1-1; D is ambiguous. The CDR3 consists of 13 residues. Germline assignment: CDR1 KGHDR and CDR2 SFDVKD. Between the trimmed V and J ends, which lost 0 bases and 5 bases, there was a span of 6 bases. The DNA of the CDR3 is TGTGCCACCAGTGATTTGACCGAGACTGAAGCTTTCTTT. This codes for CATSDLTETEAFF.

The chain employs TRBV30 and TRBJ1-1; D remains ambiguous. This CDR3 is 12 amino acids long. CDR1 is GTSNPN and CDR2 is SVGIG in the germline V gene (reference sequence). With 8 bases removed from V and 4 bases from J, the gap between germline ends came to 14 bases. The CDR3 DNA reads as TGTGCCCAAAAATGGGGTTCCACTGAAGCTTTCTTT. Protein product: CAQKWGSTEAFF.

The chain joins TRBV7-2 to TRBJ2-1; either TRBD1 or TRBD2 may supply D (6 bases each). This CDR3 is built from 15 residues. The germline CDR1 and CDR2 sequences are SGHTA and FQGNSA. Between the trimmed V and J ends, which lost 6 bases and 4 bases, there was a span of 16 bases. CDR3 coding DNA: TGTGCCAGCAGGGGGGCGGGGCGTGAATACAATGAGCAGTTCTTC. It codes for CASRGAGREYNEQFF.

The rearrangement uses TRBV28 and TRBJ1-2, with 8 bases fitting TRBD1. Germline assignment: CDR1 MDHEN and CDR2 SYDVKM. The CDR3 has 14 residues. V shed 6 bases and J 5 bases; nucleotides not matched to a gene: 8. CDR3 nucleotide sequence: TGTGCCAGCAGCCCCGGACAGGGTGAATATGGCTACACCTTC. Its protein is CASSPGQGEYGYTF.

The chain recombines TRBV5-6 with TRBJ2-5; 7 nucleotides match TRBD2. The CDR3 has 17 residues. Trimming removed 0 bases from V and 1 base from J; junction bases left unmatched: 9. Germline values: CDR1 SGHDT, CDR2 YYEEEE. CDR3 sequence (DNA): TGTGCCAGCAGCTTGGGGGAGGGACCATTAACCCAAGAGACCCAGTACTTC. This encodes CASSLGEGPLTQETQYF.

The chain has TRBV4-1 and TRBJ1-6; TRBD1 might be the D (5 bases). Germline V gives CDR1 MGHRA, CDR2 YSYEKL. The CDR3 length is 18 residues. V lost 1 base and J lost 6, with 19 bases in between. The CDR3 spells CASSQVGFPQGSNSPLHF. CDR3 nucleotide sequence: TGCGCCAGCAGCCAAGTAGGGTTCCCCCAGGGAAGTAATTCACCCCTCCACTTT.

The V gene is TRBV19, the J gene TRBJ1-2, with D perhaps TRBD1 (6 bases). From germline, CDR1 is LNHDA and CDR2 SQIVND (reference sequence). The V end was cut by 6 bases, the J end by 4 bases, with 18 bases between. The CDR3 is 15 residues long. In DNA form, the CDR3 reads TGTGCCAGTAGCCAATCCCGAACAGGGCGCTATGGCTACACCTTC. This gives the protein CASSQSRTGRYGYTF.

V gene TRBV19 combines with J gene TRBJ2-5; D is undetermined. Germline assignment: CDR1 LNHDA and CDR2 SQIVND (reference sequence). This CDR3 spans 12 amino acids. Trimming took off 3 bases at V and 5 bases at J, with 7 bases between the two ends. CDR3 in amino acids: CASSIGGETQYF. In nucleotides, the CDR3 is TGTGCCAGTAGTATCGGTGGGGAGACCCAGTACTTC.

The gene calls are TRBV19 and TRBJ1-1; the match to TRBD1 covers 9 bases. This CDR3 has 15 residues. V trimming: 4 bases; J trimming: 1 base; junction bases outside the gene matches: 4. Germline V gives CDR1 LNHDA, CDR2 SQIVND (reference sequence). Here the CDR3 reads CASSNRGPGNTEAFF. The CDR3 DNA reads TGTGCCAGTAGTAACAGGGGGCCGGGGAACACTGAAGCTTTCTTT.

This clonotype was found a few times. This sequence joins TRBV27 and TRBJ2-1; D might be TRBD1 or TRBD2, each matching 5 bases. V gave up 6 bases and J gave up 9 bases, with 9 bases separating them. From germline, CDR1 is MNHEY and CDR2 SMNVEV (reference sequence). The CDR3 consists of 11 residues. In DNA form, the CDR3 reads TGTGCCAGCAGCTTTGGGGGTGAGCAGTTCTTC. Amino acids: CASSFGGEQFF.

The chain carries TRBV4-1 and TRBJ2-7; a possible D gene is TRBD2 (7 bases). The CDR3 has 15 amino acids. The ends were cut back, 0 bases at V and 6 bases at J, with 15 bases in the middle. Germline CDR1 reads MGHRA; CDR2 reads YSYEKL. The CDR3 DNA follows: TGCGCCAGCAGCCAAGAACCGGGGGGCGGGGGCGAGCAGTACTTC. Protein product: CASSQEPGGGGEQYF.

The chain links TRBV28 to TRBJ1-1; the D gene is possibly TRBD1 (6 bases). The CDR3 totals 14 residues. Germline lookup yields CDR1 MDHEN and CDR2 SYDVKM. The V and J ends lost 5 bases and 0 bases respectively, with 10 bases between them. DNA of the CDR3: TGTGCCAGCAGTCTCAGGGGAATGAACACTGAAGCTTTCTTT. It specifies CASSLRGMNTEAFF.

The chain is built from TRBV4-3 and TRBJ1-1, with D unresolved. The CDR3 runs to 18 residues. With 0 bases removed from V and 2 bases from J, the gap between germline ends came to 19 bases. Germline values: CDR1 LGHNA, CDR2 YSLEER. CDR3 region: CASSQDRIDHFGNTEAFF. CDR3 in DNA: TGCGCCAGCAGCCAAGATAGAATCGACCACTTCGGTAACACTGAAGCTTTCTTT.

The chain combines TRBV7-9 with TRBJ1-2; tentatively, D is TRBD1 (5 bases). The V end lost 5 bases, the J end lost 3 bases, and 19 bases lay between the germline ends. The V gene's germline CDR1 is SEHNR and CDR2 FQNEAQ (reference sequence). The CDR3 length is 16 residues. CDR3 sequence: CASSPAEGWGDYGYTF. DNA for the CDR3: TGTGCCAGCAGCCCAGCCGAAGGTTGGGGGGACTATGGCTACACCTTC.

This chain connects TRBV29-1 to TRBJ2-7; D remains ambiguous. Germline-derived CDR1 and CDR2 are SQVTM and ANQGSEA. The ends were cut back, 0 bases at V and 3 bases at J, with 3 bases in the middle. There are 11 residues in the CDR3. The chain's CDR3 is CSVEENYEQYV. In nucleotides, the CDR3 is TGCAGCGTTGAAGAGAACTACGAGCAGTACGTC.

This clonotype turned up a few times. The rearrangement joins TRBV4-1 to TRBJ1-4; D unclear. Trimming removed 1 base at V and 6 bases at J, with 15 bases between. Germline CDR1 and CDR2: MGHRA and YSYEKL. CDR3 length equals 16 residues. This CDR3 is CASSQGGSPPDEKLFF. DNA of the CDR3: TGCGCCAGCAGCCAAGGGGGATCCCCCCCGGATGAAAAACTGTTTTTT.

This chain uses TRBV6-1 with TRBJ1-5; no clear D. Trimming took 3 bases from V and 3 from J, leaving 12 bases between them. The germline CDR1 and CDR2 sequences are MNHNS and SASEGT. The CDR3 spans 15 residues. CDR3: CASSDDGGINQPQHF. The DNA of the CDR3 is TGTGCCAGCAGTGATGATGGAGGTATCAATCAGCCCCAGCATTTT.

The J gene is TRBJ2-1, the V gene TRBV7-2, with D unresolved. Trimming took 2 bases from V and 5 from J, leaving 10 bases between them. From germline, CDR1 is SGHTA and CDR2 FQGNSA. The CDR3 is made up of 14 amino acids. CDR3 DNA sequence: TGTGCCAGCAGCTTATGGCACAGCAACAATGAGCAGTTCTTC. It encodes CASSLWHSNNEQFF.

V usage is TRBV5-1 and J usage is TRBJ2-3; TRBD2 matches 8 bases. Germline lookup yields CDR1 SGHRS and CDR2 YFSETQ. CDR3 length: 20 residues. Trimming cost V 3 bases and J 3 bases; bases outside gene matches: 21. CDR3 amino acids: CASSSLPLGGRLARTDTQYF. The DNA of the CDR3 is TGCGCCAGCAGCTCCCTACCGCTGGGGGGAAGACTAGCGAGAACAGATACGCAGTATTTT.

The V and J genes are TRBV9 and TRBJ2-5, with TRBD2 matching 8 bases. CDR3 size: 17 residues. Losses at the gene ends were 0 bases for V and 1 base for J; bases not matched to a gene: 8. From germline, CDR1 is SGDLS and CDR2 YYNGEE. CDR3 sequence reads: CASSVDAGGGIQETQYF. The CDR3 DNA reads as TGTGCCAGCAGCGTAGACGCTGGCGGGGGGATCCAAGAGACCCAGTACTTC.

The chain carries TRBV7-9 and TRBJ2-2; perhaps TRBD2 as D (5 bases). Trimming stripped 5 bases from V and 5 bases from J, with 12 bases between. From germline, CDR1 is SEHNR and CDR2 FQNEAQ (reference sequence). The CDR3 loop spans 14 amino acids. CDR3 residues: CASSPSIGTGELFF. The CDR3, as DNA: TGTGCCAGCAGCCCTAGCATCGGGACCGGGGAGCTGTTTTTT.

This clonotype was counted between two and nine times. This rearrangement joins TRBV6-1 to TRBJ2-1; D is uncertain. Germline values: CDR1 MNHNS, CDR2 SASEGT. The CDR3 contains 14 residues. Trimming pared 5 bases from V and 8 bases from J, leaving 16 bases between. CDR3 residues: CASSPGPLRHEQFF. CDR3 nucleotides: TGTGCCAGCAGTCCCGGGCCCCTTCGCCATGAGCAGTTCTTC.

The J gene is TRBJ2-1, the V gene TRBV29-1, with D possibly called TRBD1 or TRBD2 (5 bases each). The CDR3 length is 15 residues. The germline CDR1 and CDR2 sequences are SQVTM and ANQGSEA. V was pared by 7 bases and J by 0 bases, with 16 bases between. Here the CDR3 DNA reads TGCAGCGCTTTCGGGGACGACAGCTCCTACAATGAGCAGTTCTTC. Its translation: CSAFGDDSSYNEQFF.